These 20 T cell receptor beta chains were sequenced from one sample in a study of T-cell memory formation after mild COVID-19. Each CDR3 protein gets one entry after TCRdb re-called the 5' RACE reads with MiXCR. The profile shows around 440,000 distinct CDR3 sequences, about 20% of them singletons. Sequencing used PBMCs or a T cell subset sorted from them (not recorded which). These receptors originate from an adult woman who had mild COVID-19 (a few samples of this study predate the infection). Cell type and time point are not known.

The chain carries TRBV18 and TRBJ1-4; D might be TRBD1 (6 bases). Trimming removed 3 bases from V and 8 bases from J, with 16 bases in between. The CDR3 sequence is 15 residues long. Germline assignment: CDR1 KGHSH and CDR2 LQKENI. The CDR3 bases are TGTGCCAGCTCACCGGACAGTTTGAGGGGCGAAAAACTGTTTTTT. Translating gives CASSPDSLRGEKLFF.

The chain employs TRBV12-3 or TRBV12-4 and TRBJ1-3; 7 positions agree with TRBD1. The CDR3 length is 15 residues. V shed 6 bases and J 0 bases; nucleotides not matched to a gene: 5. Here the CDR3 reads CASRTRTGSGNTIYF. CDR3 bases: TGTGCCAGCAGGACAAGGACAGGCTCTGGAAACACCATATATTTT.

This clonotype occurred a few times. The chain links TRBV12-3 or TRBV12-4 to TRBJ2-1; TRBD1 agrees at 8 bases. The CDR3 runs to 16 residues. V dropped 3 bases and J dropped 6; count of bases not matched to a gene: 10. DNA of the CDR3: TGTGCCAGCAGTTTGGAGACAGGGGTCTTCGTCAATGAGCAGTTCTTC. Protein sequence: CASSLETGVFVNEQFF.

The V and J genes are TRBV18 and TRBJ1-1; D not certain. The CDR3 runs 16 residues. Germline V gene sequence: CDR1 KGHSH, CDR2 LQKENI. With 1 base removed from V and 1 base from J, the gap between germline ends came to 13 bases. The DNA for the CDR3 is TGTGCCAGCTCACCACTCCCGCAGCTACCGAACACTGAAGCTTTCTTT. Amino acids: CASSPLPQLPNTEAFF.

This clonotype was picked up many times. The rearrangement joins TRBV7-9 to TRBJ2-1, with 10 positions matching TRBD2. Germline V CDR1 and CDR2: SEHNR, FQNEAQ (reference sequence). This CDR3 contains 15 residues. V was pared by 4 bases and J by 0 bases, with 0 bases of the junction left unmatched. CDR3 in amino acids: CASSWTSGSYNEQFF. CDR3 coding DNA: TGTGCCAGCAGCTGGACTAGCGGCTCCTACAATGAGCAGTTCTTC.

Concerning this clonotype itself: This CDR3 is missing its conserved last phenylalanine or tryptophan, likely due to a read error. The V gene is TRBV25-1, the J gene TRBJ2-7; 10 nucleotides align to TRBD2. CDR3 length equals 14 residues. The J segment lost 5 bases and the V segment lost 3 bases, leaving 4 bases of the junction unmatched. Germline V gene sequence: CDR1 MGHDK, CDR2 SYGVNS. In DNA, the CDR3 is TGTGCCAGCAGTGAGCCTAGCGGGAGCCACGAGCAGTACTCC. As protein: CASSEPSGSHEQYS.

The rearrangement joins TRBV3-1 to TRBJ2-1; 14 positions match TRBD2. Germline trimming cut 8 bases from V and 8 bases from J; bases unmatched to any gene: 5. The germline V gene has CDR1 LGHDT and CDR2 YNNKEL (reference sequence). The length of the CDR3 is 14 residues. CDR3 protein: CASGTSGSRDEQFF. The CDR3 nucleotides are TGTGCCAGCGGGACTAGCGGGAGTAGGGATGAGCAGTTCTTC.

This clonotype was seen a few times. The V and J genes are TRBV28 and TRBJ2-7; TRBD2 is a possible D gene (7 bases). The CDR3 has 14 amino acids. Germline CDR1 MDHEN, CDR2 SYDVKM. With 2 bases removed from V and 5 bases from J, the gap between germline ends came to 13 bases. Here the CDR3 reads CASSLRGRDHEQYF. The CDR3 coding sequence is TGTGCCAGCAGTTTAAGGGGGAGGGACCACGAGCAGTACTTC.

The chain links TRBV25-1 to TRBJ2-3, with D perhaps assigned TRBD1 or TRBD2 (6 bases each). The CDR3 loop spans 15 amino acids. V was shortened by 0 bases and J by 1 base, with 8 bases between the two germline ends. Germline V CDR1 and CDR2: MGHDK, SYGVNS. CDR3 in amino acids: CASSEYRGGTDTQYF. In DNA form, the CDR3 reads TGTGCCAGCAGTGAATATAGGGGGGGCACAGATACGCAGTATTTT.

This clonotype was observed a handful of times. V and J are TRBV15 and TRBJ2-2; maybe TRBD1 (6 bases). V was pared by 6 bases and J by 6 bases, with 14 bases between. Germline V gene sequence: CDR1 LNHNV, CDR2 YYDKDF (reference sequence). The CDR3 runs to 14 residues. The CDR3 loop reads CATRTKGVPGELFF. The CDR3 coding sequence is TGTGCCACCAGGACGAAGGGGGTCCCCGGGGAGCTGTTTTTT.

This chain links TRBV7-9 with TRBJ2-1; D is perhaps TRBD1 or TRBD2 (5 bases each). The CDR3 totals 14 residues. The germline V gene encodes CDR1 SEHNR and CDR2 FQNEAQ (reference sequence). V was cut by 1 base and J by 9 bases, with 13 bases left in between. CDR3 amino acids: CASSLVVAGTEQFF. CDR3 DNA sequence: TGTGCCAGCAGCTTAGTGGTAGCAGGGACTGAGCAGTTCTTC. The full variable domain, rest sourced from reference TRBV7-9 and TRBJ2-1, is DTGVSQNPRHKITKRGQNVTFRCDPISEHNRLYWYRQTLGQGPEFLTYFQNEAQLEKSRLLSDRFSAERPKGSFSTLEIQRTEQGDSAMYLCASSLVVAGTEQFFGPGTRLTVL.

This clonotype was seen more than once but under ten times. This chain joins TRBV30 and TRBJ2-3; D may be TRBD1 (5 bases). This CDR3 contains 14 residues. Germline assignment: CDR1 GTSNPN and CDR2 SVGIG (reference sequence). The V and J ends lost 7 bases and 7 bases respectively, with 21 bases between them. The CDR3 loop reads CASQDSTRLNTQYF. CDR3 DNA sequence: TGTGCCTCCCAAGACAGTACGAGGTTAAATACGCAGTATTTT.

The chain combines TRBV27 with TRBJ2-1; D ambiguous. V shed 7 bases and J shed 3 bases, with 4 bases lying between them. Germline V gives CDR1 MNHEY, CDR2 SMNVEV (reference sequence). The CDR3 length is 11 residues. CDR3 nucleotide sequence: TGTGCCAGCAAAATCTACAATGAGCAGTTCTTC. It yields the protein CASKIYNEQFF.

The chain links TRBV7-2 to TRBJ1-1; perhaps TRBD1 as D (6 bases). The CDR3 contains 14 residues. Trimming shortened V by 3 bases and J by 4 bases, and 12 bases separated the two germline ends. Germline lookup yields CDR1 SGHTA and CDR2 FQGNSA. CDR3 nucleotides: TGTGCCAGCAGCTTGAGTGGGGGGCTCACTGAAGCTTTCTTT. This encodes CASSLSGGLTEAFF.

The gene calls are TRBV3-1 and TRBJ2-7; 9 bases agree with TRBD1. Germline lookup yields CDR1 LGHDT and CDR2 YNNKEL (reference sequence). Germline trimming cut 6 bases from V and 6 bases from J; bases unmatched to any gene: 6. This CDR3 contains 13 residues. The CDR3 DNA sequence: TGTGCCAGCAGTCATGACAGGGGGGGCGAGCAGTACTTC. This encodes CASSHDRGGEQYF.

V gene TRBV18 combines with J gene TRBJ2-6, with no clear D. Germline assignment: CDR1 KGHSH and CDR2 LQKENI. Trimming took 2 bases from V and 2 from J, leaving 7 bases between them. This CDR3 has 15 amino acids. CDR3 nucleotides: TGTGCCAGCTCACCAGGGAACCCTGGGGCCAACGTCCTGACTTTC. This encodes CASSPGNPGANVLTF.

The chain is built from TRBV20-1 and TRBJ2-7, with 8 bases matching TRBD1. Trimming took 7 bases from V and 2 from J; bases not matched to a gene: 4. Germline V gene lookup returns CDR1 DFQATT and CDR2 SNEGSKA (reference sequence). The CDR3 sequence is 12 residues long. This CDR3 is CSVQGAAYEQYF. The CDR3 DNA follows: TGCAGTGTCCAGGGGGCGGCCTACGAGCAGTACTTC.

The V call is TRBV4-3, the J call TRBJ1-5; D gene uncertain. The CDR3 has 13 amino acids. V was pared by 0 bases and J by 10 bases, with 10 bases between. The germline V gene has CDR1 LGHNA and CDR2 YSLEER. The CDR3 sequence is CASSQDLGNPQHF. The CDR3 coding sequence is TGCGCCAGCAGCCAAGATTTGGGGAATCCCCAGCATTTT.

The rearrangement joins TRBV6-5 to TRBJ2-1; 11 nucleotides line up with TRBD2. Per germline, CDR1 MNHEY and CDR2 SVGAGI. Losses at the gene ends were 5 bases for V and 7 bases for J; bases not matched to a gene: 10. This CDR3 has 16 residues. The DNA for the CDR3 is TGTGCCAGCAGTAAACTAGCGGGAGCCCGGGGGAATGAGCAGTTCTTC. It codes for CASSKLAGARGNEQFF.

This CDR3 is CSARKGQGRANTEAFF. The CDR3 region has the DNA TGCAGTGCTAGGAAGGGACAGGGAAGGGCGAACACTGAAGCTTTCTTT. The chain uses TRBV20-1 and TRBJ1-1; the match to TRBD1 covers 9 bases. Germline V gives CDR1 DFQATT, CDR2 SNEGSKA (reference sequence). V dropped 3 bases and J dropped 1; count of bases not matched to a gene: 9. The CDR3 runs to 16 residues.